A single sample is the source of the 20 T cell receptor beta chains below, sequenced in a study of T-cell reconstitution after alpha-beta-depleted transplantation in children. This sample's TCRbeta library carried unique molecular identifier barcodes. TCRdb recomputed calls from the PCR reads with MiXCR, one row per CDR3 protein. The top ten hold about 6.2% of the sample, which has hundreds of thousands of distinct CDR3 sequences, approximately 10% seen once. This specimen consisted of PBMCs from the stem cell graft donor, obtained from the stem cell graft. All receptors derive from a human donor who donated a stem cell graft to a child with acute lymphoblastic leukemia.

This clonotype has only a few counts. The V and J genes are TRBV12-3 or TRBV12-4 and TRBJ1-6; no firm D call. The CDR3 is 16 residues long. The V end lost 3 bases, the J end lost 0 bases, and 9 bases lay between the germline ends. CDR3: CASSFGGSSYNSPLHF. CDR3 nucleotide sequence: TGTGCCAGCAGTTTCGGCGGTAGCTCCTATAATTCACCCCTCCACTTT.

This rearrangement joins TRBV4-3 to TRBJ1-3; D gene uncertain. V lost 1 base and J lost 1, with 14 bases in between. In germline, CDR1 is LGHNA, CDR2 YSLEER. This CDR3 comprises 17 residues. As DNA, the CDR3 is TGCGCCAGCAGCCAAGGAAGGCAGGAACTTTCTGGAAACACCATATATTTT. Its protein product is CASSQGRQELSGNTIYF.

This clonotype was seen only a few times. The CDR3 DNA reads TGTGCCAGCAGCCAAGATCATTTGGGACAGGGTATCGGGGAGCTGTTTTTT. Residues: CASSQDHLGQGIGELFF. The chain carries TRBV4-2 and TRBJ2-2, with 9 positions matching TRBD1. CDR1 is LGHNA, CDR2 YNFKEQ, per germline. The CDR3 extends over 17 amino acids. V trimming: 0 bases; J trimming: 7 bases; junction bases outside the gene matches: 9.

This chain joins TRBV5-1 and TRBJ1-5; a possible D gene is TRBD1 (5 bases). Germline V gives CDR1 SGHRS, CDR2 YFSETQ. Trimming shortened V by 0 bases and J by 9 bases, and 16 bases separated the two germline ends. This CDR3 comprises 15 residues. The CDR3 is CASSLAPGSQGPQHF. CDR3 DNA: TGCGCCAGCAGCTTGGCCCCAGGGTCCCAAGGGCCCCAGCATTTT.

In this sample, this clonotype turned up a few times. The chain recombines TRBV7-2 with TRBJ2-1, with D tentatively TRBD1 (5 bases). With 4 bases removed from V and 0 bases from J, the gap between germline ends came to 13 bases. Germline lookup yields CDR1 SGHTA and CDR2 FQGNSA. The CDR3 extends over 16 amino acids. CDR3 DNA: TGTGCCAGCAGCTCCCAGGGTAGTGGCTCCTACAATGAGCAGTTCTTC. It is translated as CASSSQGSGSYNEQFF.

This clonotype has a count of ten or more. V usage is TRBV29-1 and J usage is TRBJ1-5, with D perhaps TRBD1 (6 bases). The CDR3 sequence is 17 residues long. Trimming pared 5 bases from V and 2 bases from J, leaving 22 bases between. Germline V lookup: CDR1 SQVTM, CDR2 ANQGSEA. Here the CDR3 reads CSVSHSTGGLGNQPQHF. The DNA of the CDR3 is TGCAGCGTTTCCCACTCGACAGGAGGGCTCGGCAATCAGCCCCAGCATTTT.

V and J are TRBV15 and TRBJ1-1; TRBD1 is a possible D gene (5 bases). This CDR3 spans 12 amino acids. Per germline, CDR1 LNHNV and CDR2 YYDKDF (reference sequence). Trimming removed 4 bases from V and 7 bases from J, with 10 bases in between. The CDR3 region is CATSKMGVEAFF. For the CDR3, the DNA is TGTGCCACCAGCAAGATGGGGGTTGAAGCTTTCTTT.

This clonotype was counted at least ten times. CDR3 coding DNA: TGTGCCAGCAGCCCGTACAGCGCAACTAATGAAAAACTGTTTTTT. Its protein is CASSPYSATNEKLFF. The chain recombines TRBV11-2 with TRBJ1-4; no firm D call. The CDR3 has 15 amino acids. Germline-derived CDR1 and CDR2 are SGHAT and FQNNGV. V was pared by 5 bases and J by 0 bases, with 10 bases between.

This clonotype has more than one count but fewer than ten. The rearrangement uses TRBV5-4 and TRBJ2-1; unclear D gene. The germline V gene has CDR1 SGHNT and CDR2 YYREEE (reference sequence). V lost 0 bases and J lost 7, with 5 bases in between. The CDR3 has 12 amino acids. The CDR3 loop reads CASSLVWNEQFF. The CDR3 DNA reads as TGTGCCAGCAGCTTGGTGTGGAATGAGCAGTTCTTC.

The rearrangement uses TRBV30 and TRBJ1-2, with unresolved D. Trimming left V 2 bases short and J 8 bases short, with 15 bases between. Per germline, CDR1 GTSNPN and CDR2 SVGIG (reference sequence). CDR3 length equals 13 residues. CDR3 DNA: TGTGCCTGGAGTCCGCCACGGGTTGAAGGCTACACCTTC. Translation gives CAWSPPRVEGYTF.

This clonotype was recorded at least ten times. The chain's CDR3 is CSARGMNRFTDTQYF. CDR3 coding DNA: TGCAGTGCCCGGGGGATGAATCGTTTCACAGATACGCAGTATTTT. The V gene is TRBV20-1, the J gene TRBJ2-3; weak D call: TRBD2 (6 bases). The CDR3 extends over 15 amino acids. Germline V gene sequence: CDR1 DFQATT, CDR2 SNEGSKA (reference sequence). Trimming shortened V by 6 bases and J by 2 bases, and 18 bases separated the two germline ends.

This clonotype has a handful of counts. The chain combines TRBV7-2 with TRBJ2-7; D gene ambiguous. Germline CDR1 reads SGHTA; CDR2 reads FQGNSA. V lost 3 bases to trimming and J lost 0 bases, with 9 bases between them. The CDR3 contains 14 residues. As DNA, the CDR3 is TGTGCCAGCAGCTTGCAAAGTAGCTCCTACGAGCAGTACTTC. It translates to CASSLQSSSYEQYF.

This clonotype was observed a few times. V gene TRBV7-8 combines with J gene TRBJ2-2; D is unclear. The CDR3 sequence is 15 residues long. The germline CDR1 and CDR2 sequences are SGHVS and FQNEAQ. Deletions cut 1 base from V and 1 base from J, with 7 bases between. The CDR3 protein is CASSLGTLNTGELFF. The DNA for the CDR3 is TGTGCCAGCAGCTTAGGGACGCTGAACACCGGGGAGCTGTTTTTT.

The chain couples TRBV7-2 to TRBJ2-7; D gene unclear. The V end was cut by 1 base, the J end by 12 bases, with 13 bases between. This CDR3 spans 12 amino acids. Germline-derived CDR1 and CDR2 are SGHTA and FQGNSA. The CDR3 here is CASSLEVDHLYF. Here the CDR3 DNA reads TGTGCCAGCAGCTTAGAGGTAGACCATCTGTACTTC.

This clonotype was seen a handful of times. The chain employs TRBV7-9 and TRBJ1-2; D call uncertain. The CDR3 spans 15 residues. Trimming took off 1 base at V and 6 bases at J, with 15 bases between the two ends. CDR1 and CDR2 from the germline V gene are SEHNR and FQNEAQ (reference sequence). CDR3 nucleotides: TGTGCCAGCAGCTTAGGAAGTATTAGTAAGGATGGCTACACCTTC. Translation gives CASSLGSISKDGYTF.

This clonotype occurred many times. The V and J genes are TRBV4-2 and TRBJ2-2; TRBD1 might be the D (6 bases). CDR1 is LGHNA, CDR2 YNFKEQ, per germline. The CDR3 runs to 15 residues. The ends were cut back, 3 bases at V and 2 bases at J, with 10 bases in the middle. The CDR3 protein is CASSHPGQNTGELFF. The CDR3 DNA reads TGTGCCAGCAGCCATCCGGGACAAAACACCGGGGAGCTGTTTTTT.

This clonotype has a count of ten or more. The CDR3 protein is CASSFPGTGSEQYF. In nucleotides, the CDR3 is TGTGCCAGCAGCTTTCCCGGGACAGGGTCCGAGCAGTACTTC. The genes are TRBV7-9 and TRBJ2-7; 9 bases line up with TRBD1. With 3 bases clipped from V and 6 bases from J, the junction kept 6 bases outside the gene matches. CDR1 is SEHNR, CDR2 FQNEAQ, per germline (reference sequence). The CDR3 is 14 amino acids.

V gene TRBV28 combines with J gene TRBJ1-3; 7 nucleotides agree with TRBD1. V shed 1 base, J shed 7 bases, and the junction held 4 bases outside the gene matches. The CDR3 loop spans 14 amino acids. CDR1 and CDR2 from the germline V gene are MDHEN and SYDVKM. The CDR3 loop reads CASSLSRRGNTIYF. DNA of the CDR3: TGTGCCAGCAGTTTATCCCGCAGGGGGAACACCATATATTTT.

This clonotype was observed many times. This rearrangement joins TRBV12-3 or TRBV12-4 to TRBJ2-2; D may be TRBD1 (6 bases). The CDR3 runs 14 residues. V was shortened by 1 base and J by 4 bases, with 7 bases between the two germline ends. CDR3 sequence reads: CASSLGTVTGELFF. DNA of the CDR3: TGTGCCAGCAGTTTAGGGACAGTCACCGGGGAGCTGTTTTTT.

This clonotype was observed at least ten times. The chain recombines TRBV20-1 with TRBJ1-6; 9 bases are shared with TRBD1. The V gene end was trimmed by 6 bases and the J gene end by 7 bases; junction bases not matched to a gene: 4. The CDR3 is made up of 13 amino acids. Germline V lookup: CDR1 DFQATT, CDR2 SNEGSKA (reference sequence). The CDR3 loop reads CSAGTGRNSPLHF. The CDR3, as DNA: TGCAGTGCCGGGACAGGGCGCAATTCACCCCTCCACTTT.